These T cell receptor beta chains were read from a single sample in a study of T cells in Graves' hyperthyroidism and ophthalmopathy. Each CDR3 protein gets one entry after TCRdb re-called the multiplex PCR reads with MiXCR. Of approximately 640,000 distinct CDR3 sequences detected, roughly 45% appear once; the ten largest clones hold less than 9.5%. Sequencing was performed on peripheral blood or thyroid tissue (not recorded which). The receptor set was obtained from an adult man with Graves' disease, either hyperthyroidism or ophthalmopathy (not recorded which). The conserved cysteine and the conserved F or W are not part of the CDR3 here.

TRBJ2-3,TRBV7-2,ASSSSSGRSDTQY
TRBJ1-1,TRBV24-1,ATRVGGDTEAF
TRBJ1-1,TRBV10-3,AISEAGERGNTEAF
TRBJ1-1,TRBV25-1,ASSEGGTVEAF
TRBJ1-3,TRBV12-3/TRBV12-4,ASRGDGSFGNTIY
TRBJ1-4,TRBV11-2,ASSSIDPGRKLF
TRBJ1-1,TRBV29-1,SAGTNTVAF
TRBJ2-7,TRBV19,ASSGDRVDEQY
TRBJ1-1,TRBV7-6,ASSPRTGVEAF
TRBJ2-7,TRBV7-8,ASSEQGGAEYEQY
TRBJ2-7,TRBV29-1,SVAEGVSSYEQY
TRBJ2-7,TRBV6-2/TRBV6-3,ASRPTGTGDYEQY
TRBJ2-7,TRBV10-3,AIRGEGEDSYEQY
TRBJ1-1,TRBV7-2,ASSFLRTDPEAF
TRBJ2-7,TRBV7-2,ASSFLRGAYEQY
TRBJ1-3,TRBV7-9,ASSLVLGTSGNTIY
TRBJ1-5,TRBV10-3,ASRRVSNQPQH
TRBJ1-1,TRBV7-9,ASSLGQQAEAF
TRBJ1-3,TRBV5-1,TSSPSGGAGNTIY
TRBJ2-1,TRBV7-9,ASNLYNEQF
TRBJ1-2,TRBV15,ATSSISGLYGYT
TRBJ2-3,TRBV7-2,ASSLQGITDTQY
TRBJ2-7,TRBV7-9,ASSRDGGSAYEQY
TRBJ2-7,TRBV5-8,ASGGPSREQY
TRBJ1-1,TRBV7-9,AGRGINTEAF